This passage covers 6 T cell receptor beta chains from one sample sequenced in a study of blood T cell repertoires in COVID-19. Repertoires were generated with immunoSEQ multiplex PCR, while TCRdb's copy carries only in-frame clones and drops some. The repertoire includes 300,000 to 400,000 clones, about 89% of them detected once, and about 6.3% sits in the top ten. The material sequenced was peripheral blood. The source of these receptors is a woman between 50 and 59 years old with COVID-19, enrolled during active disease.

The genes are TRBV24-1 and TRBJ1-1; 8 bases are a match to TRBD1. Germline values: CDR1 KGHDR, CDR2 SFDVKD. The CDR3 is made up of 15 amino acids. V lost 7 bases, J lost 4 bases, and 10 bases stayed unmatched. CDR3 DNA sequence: TGTGCCACCAGGCGATCGACAGGGGAAGGCACTGAAGCTTTCTTT. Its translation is CATRRSTGEGTEAFF.

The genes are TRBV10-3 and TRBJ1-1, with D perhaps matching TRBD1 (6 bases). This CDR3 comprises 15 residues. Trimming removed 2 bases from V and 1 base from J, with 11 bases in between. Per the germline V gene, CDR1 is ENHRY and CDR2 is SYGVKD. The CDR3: CAISERGGGNTEAFF. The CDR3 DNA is TGTGCCATCAGTGAGAGGGGGGGAGGGAACACTGAAGCTTTCTTT.

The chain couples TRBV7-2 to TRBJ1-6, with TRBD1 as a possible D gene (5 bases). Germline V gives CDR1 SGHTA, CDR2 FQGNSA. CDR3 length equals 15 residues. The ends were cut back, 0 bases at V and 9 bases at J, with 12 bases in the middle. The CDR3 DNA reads TGTGCCAGCAGCTTAGCGACCCAAACAGGTTCACCCCTCCACTTT. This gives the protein CASSLATQTGSPLHF.

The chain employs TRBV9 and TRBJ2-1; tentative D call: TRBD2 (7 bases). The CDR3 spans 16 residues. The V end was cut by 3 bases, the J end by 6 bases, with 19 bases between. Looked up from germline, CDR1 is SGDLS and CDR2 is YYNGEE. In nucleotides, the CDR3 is TGTGCCAGCAGCGCTCTCGGACAGCGGGACGGCAATGAGCAGTTCTTC. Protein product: CASSALGQRDGNEQFF.

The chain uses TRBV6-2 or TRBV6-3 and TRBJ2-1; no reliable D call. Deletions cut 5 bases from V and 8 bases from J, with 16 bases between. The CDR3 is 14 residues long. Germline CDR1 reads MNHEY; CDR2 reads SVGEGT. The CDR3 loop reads CASSRRQTADEQFF. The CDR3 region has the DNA TGTGCCAGCAGTCGTAGGCAGACGGCGGATGAGCAGTTCTTC.

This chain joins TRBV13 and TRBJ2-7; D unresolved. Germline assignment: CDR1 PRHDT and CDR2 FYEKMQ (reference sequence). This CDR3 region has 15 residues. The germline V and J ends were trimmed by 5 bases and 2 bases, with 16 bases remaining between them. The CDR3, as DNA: TGTGCCAGCAGCCGTAGCTCGACTTCACCCTACGAGCAGTACTTC. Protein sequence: CASSRSSTSPYEQYF.